This T cell receptor beta chain appears in the sequencing data of a study of blood T cells in healthy people across ages. Study in general: Capture via template switching afforded approximately one barcoded beta molecule per two T cells.

A second PCR of 7 to 11 cycles used a sample-barcoded 5' primer and a J-beta primer mix. TCRdb re-called the 5' RACE reads with MiXCR, one entry per CDR3 protein. The data hold approximately 850,000 distinct CDR3 sequences, with about three fifths observed a single time. The CDR3 contains 16 residues. Germline V gene sequence: CDR1 SGHTA, CDR2 FQGNSA. Study-level findings and limits: Lack of knowledge of donor CMV status possibly confounded expanded clonotype changes.

Turning to this clonotype: Its target is unknown.

The chain links TRBV7-2 to TRBJ2-4; TRBD2 matches at 10 bases. The DNA end is more similar to TRBJ2-5, so the J call may be wrong. Sequenced: blood. The sequence derives from a man under 40 in good health. Here the CDR3 reads CASSFVTSGIMETQYF. The CDR3 DNA is TGTGCCAGCAGCTTTGTAACTAGCGGGATCATGGAGACCCAGTACTTC.